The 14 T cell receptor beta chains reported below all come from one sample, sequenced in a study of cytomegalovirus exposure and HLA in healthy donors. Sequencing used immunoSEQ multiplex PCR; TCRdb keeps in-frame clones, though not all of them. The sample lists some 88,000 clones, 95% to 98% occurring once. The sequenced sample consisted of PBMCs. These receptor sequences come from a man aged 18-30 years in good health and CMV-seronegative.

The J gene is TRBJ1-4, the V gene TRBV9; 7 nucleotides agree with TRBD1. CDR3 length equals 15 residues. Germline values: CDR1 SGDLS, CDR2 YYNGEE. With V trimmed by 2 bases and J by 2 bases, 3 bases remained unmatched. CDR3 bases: TGTGCCAGCAGCGTCAGGGGGGCGACTAATGAAAAACTGTTTTTT. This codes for CASSVRGATNEKLFF.

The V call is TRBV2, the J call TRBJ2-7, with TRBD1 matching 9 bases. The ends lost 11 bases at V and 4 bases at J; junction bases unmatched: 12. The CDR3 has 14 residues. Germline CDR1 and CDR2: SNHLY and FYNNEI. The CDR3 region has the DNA TGTGCCGTGCGACGGGACAGGGTAACTTACGAGCAGTACGTC. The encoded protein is CAVRRDRVTYEQYV.

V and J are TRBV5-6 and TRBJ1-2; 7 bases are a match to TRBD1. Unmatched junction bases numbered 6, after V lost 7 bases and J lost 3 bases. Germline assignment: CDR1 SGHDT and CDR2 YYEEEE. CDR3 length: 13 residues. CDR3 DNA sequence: TGTGCCAGCCGCAACACAGGGGACTATGGCTACACCTTC. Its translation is CASRNTGDYGYTF.

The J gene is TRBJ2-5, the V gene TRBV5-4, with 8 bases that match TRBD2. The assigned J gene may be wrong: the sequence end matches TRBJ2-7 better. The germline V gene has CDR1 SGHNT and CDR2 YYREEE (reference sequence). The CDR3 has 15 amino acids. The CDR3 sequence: CASRAAGEGSYEQYF. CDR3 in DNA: TGTGCCAGCAGAGCAGCGGGAGAAGGCTCCTACGAGCAGTACTTC.

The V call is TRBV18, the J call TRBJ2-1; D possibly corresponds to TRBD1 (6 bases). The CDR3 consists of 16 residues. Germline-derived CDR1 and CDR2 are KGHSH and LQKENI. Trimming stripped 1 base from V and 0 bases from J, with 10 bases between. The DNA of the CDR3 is TGTGCCAGCTCACCACTCTTAGGGGGCTCCTACAATGAGCAGTTCTTC. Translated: CASSPLLGGSYNEQFF.

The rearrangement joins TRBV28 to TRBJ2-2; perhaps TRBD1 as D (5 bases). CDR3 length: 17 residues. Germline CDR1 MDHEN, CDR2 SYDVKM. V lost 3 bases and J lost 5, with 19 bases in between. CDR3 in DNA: TGTGCCAGCAGTTTTGTATTTGGGTCAGGGTTAACCGGGGAGCTGTTTTTT. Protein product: CASSFVFGSGLTGELFF. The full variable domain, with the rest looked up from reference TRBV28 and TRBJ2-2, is DVKVTQSSRYLVKRTGEKVFLECVQDMDHENMFWYRQDPGLGLRLIYFSYDVKMKEKGDIPEGYSVSREKKERFSLILESASTNQTSMYLCASSFVFGSGLTGELFFGEGSRLTVL.

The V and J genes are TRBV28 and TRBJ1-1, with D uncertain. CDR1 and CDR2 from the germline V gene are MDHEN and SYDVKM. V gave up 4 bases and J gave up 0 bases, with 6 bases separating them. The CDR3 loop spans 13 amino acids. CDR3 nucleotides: TGTGCCAGCAGTTCCACAATGAACACTGAAGCTTTCTTT. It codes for CASSSTMNTEAFF. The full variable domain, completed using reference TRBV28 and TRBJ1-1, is DVKVTQSSRYLVKRTGEKVFLECVQDMDHENMFWYRQDPGLGLRLIYFSYDVKMKEKGDIPEGYSVSREKKERFSLILESASTNQTSMYLCASSSTMNTEAFFGQGTRLTVV.

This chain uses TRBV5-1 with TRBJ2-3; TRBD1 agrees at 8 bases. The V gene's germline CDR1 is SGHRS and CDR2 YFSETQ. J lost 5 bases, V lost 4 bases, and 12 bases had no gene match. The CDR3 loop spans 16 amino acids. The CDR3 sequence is CASSPEGQGVVDTQYF. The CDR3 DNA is TGCGCCAGCAGCCCCGAAGGACAGGGTGTGGTAGATACGCAGTATTTT.

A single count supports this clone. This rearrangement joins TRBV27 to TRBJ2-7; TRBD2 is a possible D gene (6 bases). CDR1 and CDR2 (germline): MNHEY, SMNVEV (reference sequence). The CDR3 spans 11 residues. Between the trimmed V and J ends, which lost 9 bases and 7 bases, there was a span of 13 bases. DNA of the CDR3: TGTGCCAGTTCATCGACTAGGGAGCAGTACTTC. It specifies CASSSTREQYF.

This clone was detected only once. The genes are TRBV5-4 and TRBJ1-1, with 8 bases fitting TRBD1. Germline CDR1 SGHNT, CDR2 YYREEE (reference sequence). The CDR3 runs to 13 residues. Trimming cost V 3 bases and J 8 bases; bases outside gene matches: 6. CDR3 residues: CASSWGTGTEAFF. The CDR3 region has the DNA TGTGCCAGCAGCTGGGGGACAGGAACCGAAGCTTTCTTT.

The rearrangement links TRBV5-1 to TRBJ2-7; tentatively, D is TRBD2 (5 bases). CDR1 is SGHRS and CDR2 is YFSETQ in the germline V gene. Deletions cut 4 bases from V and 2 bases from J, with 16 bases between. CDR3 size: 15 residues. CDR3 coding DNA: TGCGCCAGCAGCGTCAATAGCGCCGGGGCCTACGAGCAGTACTTC. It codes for CASSVNSAGAYEQYF.

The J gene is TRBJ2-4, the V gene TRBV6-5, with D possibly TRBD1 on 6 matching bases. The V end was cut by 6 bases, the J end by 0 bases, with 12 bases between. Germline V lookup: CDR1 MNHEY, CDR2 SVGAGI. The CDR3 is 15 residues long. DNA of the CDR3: TGTGCCAGCAGCCGAGGGGGTCTAGCCAAAAACATTCAGTACTTC. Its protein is CASSRGGLAKNIQYF.

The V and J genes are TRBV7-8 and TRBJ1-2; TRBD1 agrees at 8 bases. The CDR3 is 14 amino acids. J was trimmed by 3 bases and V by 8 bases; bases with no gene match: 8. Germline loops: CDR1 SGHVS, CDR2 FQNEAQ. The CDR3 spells CASGLDRGYYGYTF. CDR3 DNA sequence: TGTGCCAGCGGCCTAGACAGGGGTTACTATGGCTACACCTTC.

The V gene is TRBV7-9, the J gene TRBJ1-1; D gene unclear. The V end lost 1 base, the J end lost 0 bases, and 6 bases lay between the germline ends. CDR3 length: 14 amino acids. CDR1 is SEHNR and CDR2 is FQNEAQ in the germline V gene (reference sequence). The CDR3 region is CASSLVLMNTEAFF. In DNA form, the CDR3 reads TGTGCCAGCAGCTTAGTGCTAATGAACACTGAAGCTTTCTTT. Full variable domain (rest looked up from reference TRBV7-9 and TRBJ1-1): DTGVSQNPRHKITKRGQNVTFRCDPISEHNRLYWYRQTLGQGPEFLTYFQNEAQLEKSRLLSDRFSAERPKGSFSTLEIQRTEQGDSAMYLCASSLVLMNTEAFFGQGTRLTVV.